A single sample gave rise to the 21 T cell receptor beta chains below, sequenced in a study of T cell repertoires in cytomegalovirus infection. TCRdb independently ran MiXCR on the reads; one entry per CDR3 protein. The sample carries about 830,000 distinct CDR3 sequences, about 33% recorded once. These TCRs' antigens remain unknown. This specimen consisted of cultured CD8+ T cells from PBMCs, obtained from culture after CMV antigen stimulation. The receptors here all came from a human donor in good health (CMV status not recorded). Some clones in this sample may be carry-over from other donors' samples.

The V gene is TRBV6-1, the J gene TRBJ2-5; tentative D call: TRBD1 (6 bases). Germline V CDR1 and CDR2: MNHNS, SASEGT. With 6 bases removed from V and 0 bases from J, the gap between germline ends came to 14 bases. The CDR3 loop spans 15 amino acids. This CDR3 reads CASRLRDNYQETQYF. The CDR3, as DNA: TGTGCCAGCAGGCTCCGGGACAACTACCAAGAGACCCAGTACTTC.

This chain uses TRBV19 with TRBJ2-1; 7 bases match TRBD2. Germline-derived CDR1 and CDR2 are LNHDA and SQIVND (reference sequence). The V gene end was trimmed by 5 bases and the J gene end by 8 bases; junction bases not matched to a gene: 12. CDR3 length: 15 amino acids. The CDR3 is CASSPRDYVIHEQFF. The DNA of the CDR3 is TGTGCCAGTAGTCCCCGGGACTACGTTATCCATGAGCAGTTCTTC. Complete variable domain (other parts from reference TRBV19 and TRBJ2-1): DGGITQSPKYLFRKEGQNVTLSCEQNLNHDAMYWYRQDPGQGLRLIYYSQIVNDFQKGDIAEGYSVSREKKESFPLTVTSAQKNPTAFYLCASSPRDYVIHEQFFGPGTRLTVL.

To note about this clonotype: Its ends do not fully match the called genes, so a read error is possible. This chain connects TRBV7-9 to TRBJ2-3; weak D call: TRBD2 (6 bases). Germline-derived CDR1 and CDR2 are SEHNR and FQNEAQ (reference sequence). This CDR3 has 15 amino acids. The CDR3 DNA reads TGTGCCAGCAGCGTAGCGGCCTACTCACCCCCTTCGCAGTATTTT. It codes for CASSVAAYSPPSQYF.

V and J are TRBV28 and TRBJ2-3, with D tentatively TRBD2 (6 bases). Germline V gene sequence: CDR1 MDHEN, CDR2 SYDVKM. The V end lost 10 bases, the J end lost 6 bases, and 17 bases lay between the germline ends. This CDR3 is 13 amino acids long. The CDR3 bases are TGTGCCACCTCGGAGGGCCCAGGGGATACGCAGTATTTT. Encoded protein: CATSEGPGDTQYF.

This clonotype was counted only a few times. The J gene is TRBJ1-1, the V gene TRBV7-6; no clear D gene. Germline CDR1 SGHVS, CDR2 FNYEAQ. The CDR3 runs to 13 residues. Trimming left V 9 bases short and J 0 bases short, with 11 bases between. CDR3 loop: CASFSGMNTEAFF. CDR3 nucleotide sequence: TGTGCCAGTTTTAGCGGTATGAACACTGAAGCTTTCTTT.

J is TRBJ2-7 and V is TRBV28; D ambiguous. Germline V gene sequence: CDR1 MDHEN, CDR2 SYDVKM. There are 14 residues in the CDR3. Trimming stripped 4 bases from V and 3 bases from J, with 13 bases between. The CDR3: CASSSHRRLYEQYV. The DNA of the CDR3 is TGTGCCAGCAGTTCCCACAGAAGGCTCTACGAGCAGTACGTC.

This clonotype was picked up many times. For the CDR3, the DNA is TGTGCCAGCAGTTCTTCCGGGACAGGGGTCTACAATGAGCAGTTCTTC. Encoded protein: CASSSSGTGVYNEQFF. This sequence joins TRBV11-1 and TRBJ2-1; TRBD1 matches at 10 bases. The CDR3 covers 16 residues. Germline assignment: CDR1 SGHAT and CDR2 FQDESV (reference sequence). With 6 bases clipped from V and 3 bases from J, the junction kept 8 bases outside the gene matches.

This chain links TRBV6-5 with TRBJ2-2; possible D gene TRBD1, 5 bases. The CDR3 is made up of 15 amino acids. With 6 bases removed from V and 0 bases from J, the gap between germline ends came to 11 bases. The germline CDR1 and CDR2 sequences are MNHEY and SVGAGI. The CDR3 nucleotides are TGTGCCAGCAGATTAAGGACAACGAACACCGGGGAGCTGTTTTTT. Its translation is CASRLRTTNTGELFF.

This clonotype showed up just a few times. The chain carries TRBV6-2 or TRBV6-3 and TRBJ1-1, with a weak D call TRBD1 (5 bases). Germline CDR1 reads MNHEY; CDR2 reads SVGEGT. The CDR3 runs 14 residues. Trimming took 6 bases from V and 1 from J, leaving 12 bases between them. This CDR3 is CASSPGQANTEAFF. The DNA for the CDR3 is TGTGCCAGCAGCCCTGGACAAGCGAACACTGAAGCTTTCTTT.

This clonotype has just a few counts. The J gene is TRBJ1-1, the V gene TRBV12-3 or TRBV12-4; weak D call: TRBD1 (5 bases). V lost 7 bases and J lost 4, with 13 bases in between. This CDR3 spans 13 amino acids. CDR3 DNA: TGTGCCAGCACCTGGGCCGGGACCACTGAAGCTTTCTTT. It translates to CASTWAGTTEAFF.

There are a few counts of this clonotype. A junction end diverges from the germline sequence, so it may reflect a read error. This chain joins TRBV12-3 or TRBV12-4 and TRBJ1-1, with 7 bases fitting TRBD1. This CDR3 is built from 14 residues. The CDR3 is CANSPTGRETEAFF. The CDR3 DNA reads as TGTGCCAACAGTCCGACAGGGCGGGAGACTGAAGCTTTCTTT.

This clonotype was seen more than once but under ten times. The rearrangement links TRBV7-6 to TRBJ1-1; no clear D. The V gene's germline CDR1 is SGHVS and CDR2 FNYEAQ. The CDR3 has 14 amino acids. Trimming cost V 2 bases and J 6 bases, with 13 bases left between them. The CDR3 loop reads CASSLTDGSSEAFF. CDR3 DNA: TGTGCCAGCAGCTTAACGGACGGAAGCTCTGAAGCTTTCTTT.

This clonotype was seen only a few times. As DNA, the CDR3 is TGTGCTAGTGGTTTTACACTAGCGGGGTGGCAAGAGACCCAGTACTTC. Protein product: CASGFTLAGWQETQYF. The rearrangement joins TRBV12-5 to TRBJ2-5, with TRBD2 matching 10 bases. CDR1 and CDR2 (germline): LGHNT, FRNRAP. There are 16 residues in the CDR3. The V gene end was trimmed by 3 bases and the J gene end by 2 bases; junction bases not matched to a gene: 6.

The CDR3 loop is CASSLGGGSAMEGYTF. The CDR3 DNA reads TGTGCCAGCAGCTTGGGTGGGGGCAGCGCAATGGAGGGCTACACCTTC. The chain joins TRBV5-6 to TRBJ1-2; maybe TRBD1 (6 bases). The CDR3 loop spans 16 amino acids. CDR1 is SGHDT, CDR2 YYEEEE, per germline. With 0 bases removed from V and 8 bases from J, the gap between germline ends came to 20 bases.

This clonotype was counted between two and nine times. The genes are TRBV4-3 and TRBJ2-1, with 10 bases lining up with TRBD2. CDR3 length equals 16 residues. Germline V CDR1 and CDR2: LGHNA, YSLEER. The trim removed 4 bases at V and 2 bases at J, leaving 5 bases unmatched. The CDR3 loop reads CASSLDGTSAYNEQFF. The CDR3 DNA is TGCGCCAGCAGCCTCGACGGGACTAGCGCCTACAATGAGCAGTTCTTC.

This clonotype was observed a handful of times. The chain has TRBV6-1 and TRBJ2-5, with 8 bases aligning to TRBD1. With V trimmed by 1 base and J by 5 bases, 6 bases remained unmatched. The CDR3 totals 15 residues. Per germline, CDR1 MNHNS and CDR2 SASEGT. In nucleotides, the CDR3 is TGTGCCAGCAGTGAAGGGACAGGGTGGGGGGAGACCCAGTACTTC. Translated, it gives CASSEGTGWGETQYF.

The rearrangement links TRBV7-4 to TRBJ1-1; 9 bases are shared with TRBD1. Trimming took 5 bases from V and 4 from J; bases not matched to a gene: 14. CDR3 length equals 17 residues. Germline CDR1 and CDR2: SGHVT and SQSDAQ. The CDR3 bases are TGTGCCAGCAGCCTACACGACCTACAGGGGGCGCGCACTGAAGCTTTCTTT. Amino acids: CASSLHDLQGARTEAFF.

In nucleotides, the CDR3 is TGTGCCAGTAGTAAGGATGGGTCTAGCGGGGGCTACAATGAGCAGTTCTTC. It yields the protein CASSKDGSSGGYNEQFF. The chain uses TRBV19 and TRBJ2-1; the match to TRBD2 covers 10 bases. V shed 4 bases and J 3 bases; nucleotides not matched to a gene: 9. Germline V gives CDR1 LNHDA, CDR2 SQIVND (reference sequence). This CDR3 contains 17 residues.

In the case of this clonotype: A much larger clone differs from this one at a single base, so this may be a read error. The chain uses TRBV11-1 and TRBJ1-6; D gene unclear. The germline V gene encodes CDR1 SGHAT and CDR2 FQDESV (reference sequence). Trimming removed 7 bases from V and 0 bases from J, with 10 bases in between. CDR3 size: 15 residues. The CDR3 coding sequence is TGTGCCAGCAACACGGATAGCTCCTATAATTCACCCCTCCACTTT. Protein: CASNTDSSYNSPLHF.

This chain links TRBV2 with TRBJ1-1; 8 bases fit TRBD1. Germline trimming cut 3 bases from V and 3 bases from J; bases unmatched to any gene: 3. CDR3 length equals 14 residues. Germline CDR1 reads SNHLY; CDR2 reads FYNNEI. CDR3 bases: TGTGCCAGCAGTGATAACAGGGGGGACACTGAAGCTTTCTTT. Its protein product is CASSDNRGDTEAFF.

The DNA for the CDR3 is TGCAGCGTTGCCGGGACAGCCTACAATGAGCAGTTCTTC. Encoded protein: CSVAGTAYNEQFF. The J gene is TRBJ2-1, the V gene TRBV29-1; 7 bases align to TRBD1. With V trimmed by 4 bases and J by 2 bases, 2 bases remained unmatched. This CDR3 is 13 amino acids long. CDR1 and CDR2 (germline): SQVTM, ANQGSEA.